This is a list of T cell receptor beta chains from one sample in a study of T cells in Graves' hyperthyroidism and ophthalmopathy. In TCRdb, the multiplex PCR reads were re-called with MiXCR into one record per CDR3 protein. The sample includes hundreds of thousands of distinct CDR3 sequences, around 13% of them seen just once. The material sequenced was blood. All receptors derive from a woman aged 25 to 45 with Graves' hyperthyroidism that later progressed to Graves' ophthalmopathy. CDR3s include the opening cysteine and the closing phenylalanine or tryptophan. The order of the fields is clone size, D gene, J gene, V gene, CDR3 DNA, CDR3 protein. The D gene is left open where the match is weak. Size values are once, few and many counts, or a class for expanded clones, and some rows have none.

size: -; D: TRBD1; J: TRBJ2-7; V: TRBV6-1; DNA: TGTGCCAGCAGCAGGGACAGGGGACCAAACGAGCAGTACTTC; CDR3: CASSRDRGPNEQYF
size: many; D: -; J: TRBJ1-3; V: TRBV29-1; DNA: TGCAGCGTTGAGTGGACGGGATTCCTCTCTGGAAACACCATATATTTT; CDR3: CSVEWTGFLSGNTIYF
size: few; D: -; J: TRBJ2-2; V: TRBV9; DNA: TGTGCCAGCAAGGGGGGCCAGAACACCGGGGAGCTGTTTTTT; CDR3: CASKGGQNTGELFF
size: few; D: TRBD1; J: TRBJ1-5; V: TRBV2; DNA: TGTGCCAGCAGTGAGGCGGGACAGGGTTCCAATCAGCCCCAGCATTTT; CDR3: CASSEAGQGSNQPQHF
size: many; D: TRBD2; J: TRBJ2-1; V: TRBV19; DNA: TGTGCCAGTAGTTCAAGCGGGAGGGCGGTTGAGCAGTTCTTC; CDR3: CASSSSGRAVEQFF
size: many; D: -; J: TRBJ2-1; V: TRBV7-2; DNA: TGTGCCAGCAGCCCCGTGGGGGGCGCGTACAATGAGCAGTTCTTC; CDR3: CASSPVGGAYNEQFF
size: -; D: TRBD2; J: TRBJ2-2; V: TRBV24-1; DNA: TGTGCCACCAGTGATGCGGGGGATAACACCGGGGAGCTGTTTTTT; CDR3: CATSDAGDNTGELFF
size: -; D: -; J: TRBJ2-3; V: TRBV25-1; DNA: TGTGCCAGCATTGGACCTGGGGCAGATACGCAGTATTTT; CDR3: CASIGPGADTQYF
size: many; D: TRBD1; J: TRBJ2-3; V: TRBV11-1; DNA: TGTGCCAGCAGCACACGGACAGGGACAGGAGATACGCAGTATTTT; CDR3: CASSTRTGTGDTQYF
size: few; D: TRBD2; J: TRBJ2-7; V: TRBV11-3; DNA: TGTGCCAGCAGCACCTCAACTAGCGGGAGAAAGGCAGACTGGTACGAGCAGTACTTC; CDR3: CASSTSTSGRKADWYEQYF
size: many; D: -; J: TRBJ1-1; V: TRBV6-2/TRBV6-3; DNA: TGTGCCAGCAGTCCCGGTGGGTATGCTGAAGCTTTCTTT; CDR3: CASSPGGYAEAFF
size: many; D: TRBD1; J: TRBJ1-1; V: TRBV2; DNA: TGTGCCAGCTCTTCACAGGGGGCGTTGATCACTGAAGCTTTCTTT; CDR3: CASSSQGALITEAFF
size: -; D: TRBD2; J: TRBJ2-3; V: TRBV4-1; DNA: TGCGCCAGCAGAAGAGGAGGGCTAGCGGGGGGCACAGATACGCAGTATTTT; CDR3: CASRRGGLAGGTDTQYF
size: -; D: -; J: TRBJ2-2; V: TRBV25-1; DNA: TGTGCCAGCAGGAAGGGGGCCGGGGAGCTGTTTTTT; CDR3: CASRKGAGELFF
size: -; D: -; J: TRBJ2-3; V: TRBV6-2/TRBV6-3; DNA: TGTGCCAGCAGTTCGGCTGCCGTAGCGGTCCGTAGAGATACGCAGTATTTT; CDR3: CASSSAAVAVRRDTQYF
size: many; D: TRBD1; J: TRBJ1-6; V: TRBV11-3; DNA: TGTGCCAGCAGCATAGAACAGGGGCCCCTCCACTTT; CDR3: CASSIEQGPLHF
size: few; D: TRBD1; J: TRBJ1-4; V: TRBV11-2; DNA: TGTGCCAGCAGCTCCGGACAGGGGGCGGGGGAAAAACTGTTTTTT; CDR3: CASSSGQGAGEKLFF
size: many; D: -; J: TRBJ2-3; V: TRBV7-9; DNA: TGTGCCAGCAGCCGGGCAGGGGATACGCAGTATTTT; CDR3: CASSRAGDTQYF
size: -; D: -; J: TRBJ1-1; V: TRBV24-1; DNA: TGTGCCACCAGTGATTTCCGGGGCGCTGAAGCTTTCTTT; CDR3: CATSDFRGAEAFF
size: many; D: -; J: TRBJ1-1; V: TRBV2; DNA: TGTGCCAGCATCCCGGAGATGAACACTGAAGCTTTCTTT; CDR3: CASIPEMNTEAFF
size: -; D: TRBD2; J: TRBJ2-1; V: TRBV12-3/TRBV12-4; DNA: TGTGCCAGCAGTTCGTCCCGAGCGGGAATTTTACCCAATGAGCAGTTCTTC; CDR3: CASSSSRAGILPNEQFF
size: many; D: -; J: TRBJ2-1; V: TRBV13; DNA: TGTGCCAGCAGCGGGGGACAGTGGACTAGCAGAACCTACAATGAGCAGTTCTTC; CDR3: CASSGGQWTSRTYNEQFF
size: many; D: TRBD2; J: TRBJ2-5; V: TRBV12-3/TRBV12-4; DNA: TGTGCCAGCAGCCACCGGACTAGCGGGAGGGAGACCCAGTACTTC; CDR3: CASSHRTSGRETQYF
size: many; D: TRBD1; J: TRBJ1-5; V: TRBV12-3/TRBV12-4; DNA: TGTGCCAGCCGAACAACTACGACAGGGAACAATCAGCCCCAGCATTTT; CDR3: CASRTTTTGNNQPQHF
size: many; D: -; J: TRBJ1-5; V: TRBV19; DNA: TGTGCCAGTAGTGATTCAGCGGGAGGCTATCAGCCCCAGCATTTT; CDR3: CASSDSAGGYQPQHF
size: many; D: TRBD1; J: TRBJ2-1; V: TRBV7-3; DNA: TGTGCCAGCAGCTCCAGACAGGGGAAGAATGAGCAGTTCTTC; CDR3: CASSSRQGKNEQFF
size: -; D: -; J: TRBJ1-6; V: TRBV28; DNA: TGTGCCAGCAGCAGGACAAATGGGGATTCACCCCTCCACTTT; CDR3: CASSRTNGDSPLHF
size: -; D: -; J: TRBJ1-4; V: TRBV29-1; DNA: TGCAGCGTTGTTCGACCTGGGGAAAAACTGTTTTTT; CDR3: CSVVRPGEKLFF
size: few; D: -; J: TRBJ1-5; V: TRBV30; DNA: TGTGCCTGGAGCGGGGGGTACCAGCCCCAGCATTTT; CDR3: CAWSGGYQPQHF
size: many; D: -; J: TRBJ1-1; V: TRBV12-3/TRBV12-4; DNA: TGTGCCAGCACCTCACGGGCTCGGGTCACTGAAGCTTTCTTT; CDR3: CASTSRARVTEAFF
size: few; D: TRBD2; J: TRBJ2-7; V: TRBV10-3; DNA: TGTGCCATCAGTGGGGATCAAACTAGCGGGGCCTACGAGCAGTACTTC; CDR3: CAISGDQTSGAYEQYF
size: many; D: TRBD1; J: TRBJ2-3; V: TRBV12-3/TRBV12-4; DNA: TGTGCCAGCAGTTTGGAGACAGGGGGCGTGACAGATACGCAGTATTTT; CDR3: CASSLETGGVTDTQYF
size: many; D: TRBD1; J: TRBJ1-1; V: TRBV11-2; DNA: TGTGCCAGCAGCTCCACACAGGGGGCTGAAGCTTTCTTT; CDR3: CASSSTQGAEAFF
size: -; D: TRBD1; J: TRBJ1-2; V: TRBV5-1; DNA: TGCGCCAGCAGCGCAGATTCCACCGGGACAGGGGGATACACCTTC; CDR3: CASSADSTGTGGYTF
size: few; D: -; J: TRBJ2-7; V: TRBV7-2; DNA: TGTGCCAGCAGCTTGTTAGCTGAACCCTACGAGCAGTACTTC; CDR3: CASSLLAEPYEQYF
size: -; D: TRBD2; J: TRBJ2-2; V: TRBV4-1; DNA: TGCGCCAGCAGCCGGGGACTAGCGGGAACGGCCGGGGAGCTGTTTTTT; CDR3: CASSRGLAGTAGELFF
size: many; D: -; J: TRBJ1-1; V: TRBV27; DNA: TGTGCCAGCAGTTTAGATTACGACAGAATGAACACTGAAGCTTTCTTT; CDR3: CASSLDYDRMNTEAFF
size: -; D: TRBD2; J: TRBJ2-7; V: TRBV28; DNA: TGTGCCAGCAACGTTGGGAGGGCCGTCCGCGAGCAGTACTTC; CDR3: CASNVGRAVREQYF
size: few; D: TRBD1; J: TRBJ1-2; V: TRBV19; DNA: TGTGCCAGTAGTCCCCAACGGGACAGGGGGGATTCACAAGGCTACACCTTC; CDR3: CASSPQRDRGDSQGYTF
size: few; D: TRBD1; J: TRBJ1-1; V: TRBV6-2/TRBV6-3; DNA: TGTGCCAGCAGTTACGGCGTTCATAACCAGGGGGGAACTGAAGCTTTCTTT; CDR3: CASSYGVHNQGGTEAFF